The 18 T cell receptor beta chains given below trace back to one sample, sequenced in a study of naive and memory T cell subsets. The beta constant-region primer was an equimolar mix of two oligonucleotides covering TRBC1 and TRBC2. Four rounds of PCR amplified the ligated cDNA using nested alpha and beta constant-region primers plus SP2. Each CDR3 protein gets one entry after TCRdb re-called the UMI-ligation and nested PCR reads with MiXCR. The repertoire holds 80,000 to 95,000 distinct CDR3 sequences, about 9.9% seen once, with 1.2% in the top ten. The sequencing input was naive CD8+ T cells from blood. All receptors come from a human donor in good health.

This clonotype was recorded a few times. The chain employs TRBV29-1 and TRBJ1-1, with D possibly being TRBD1 (6 bases). The CDR3 has 14 amino acids. The germline V gene has CDR1 SQVTM and CDR2 ANQGSEA. With 3 bases removed from V and 8 bases from J, the gap between germline ends came to 19 bases. This chain's CDR3 is CSVDPIASGEEAFF. The CDR3 DNA sequence: TGCAGCGTTGATCCGATCGCCTCAGGGGAGGAAGCTTTCTTT.

The sample holds a few counts of this clonotype. V is TRBV6-5 and J is TRBJ1-2, with TRBD1 matching 7 bases. CDR3 length equals 13 residues. Germline V lookup: CDR1 MNHEY, CDR2 SVGAGI. V shed 5 bases, J shed 2 bases, and the junction held 2 bases outside the gene matches. CDR3 nucleotide sequence: TGTGCCAGCAGTGCGACAGGGAACTATGGCTACACCTTC. Its translation is CASSATGNYGYTF.

This clonotype was counted ten times or more. This chain links TRBV29-1 with TRBJ2-2; 13 nucleotides align to TRBD2. The junction had 7 bases not matched to a gene; V was cut back by 7 bases and J by 5 bases. The CDR3 is 15 amino acids. In germline, CDR1 is SQVTM, CDR2 ANQGSEA. The CDR3 loop is CSGLGLAGATGELFF. DNA for the CDR3: TGCAGCGGGCTAGGACTAGCGGGAGCTACCGGGGAGCTGTTTTTT.

This CDR3 reads CASSQGLAGGGWYNEQFF. CDR3 nucleotide sequence: TGTGCCAGCAGCCAAGGACTAGCGGGAGGAGGCTGGTACAATGAGCAGTTCTTC. The rearrangement joins TRBV14 to TRBJ2-1; 13 bases match TRBD2. The germline V gene has CDR1 SGHDN and CDR2 FVKESK. The trim removed 1 base at V and 4 bases at J, leaving 7 bases unmatched. The CDR3 length is 18 residues.

This clonotype was seen a few times. Given a much more abundant clone one base away, this may be a read error. V and J are TRBV4-1 and TRBJ2-7, with D perhaps assigned TRBD1 or TRBD2 (5 bases each). The V end lost 1 base, the J end lost 5 bases, and 15 bases lay between the germline ends. Germline V lookup: CDR1 MGHRA, CDR2 YSYEKL. This CDR3 is built from 15 residues. For the CDR3, the DNA is TGCGCCAGCAGCCAAGTCGAGGGGACCCCCGACGAGCAGTACTTC. It is translated as CASSQVEGTPDEQYF.

This clonotype showed up just a few times. The rearrangement links TRBV29-1 to TRBJ2-7; a possible D gene is TRBD1 (6 bases). V was clipped by 3 bases and J by 4 bases, with 16 bases between them. Germline V lookup: CDR1 SQVTM, CDR2 ANQGSEA. The CDR3 contains 14 residues. The DNA for the CDR3 is TGCAGCGTTGAGGTTACGGGCAGGGGATACGAGCAGTACTTC. Amino acids: CSVEVTGRGYEQYF.

Ten or more counts support this clonotype. The rearrangement links TRBV3-1 to TRBJ2-7; D may be TRBD2 (6 bases). V lost 4 bases and J lost 0, with 13 bases in between. The germline V gene has CDR1 LGHDT and CDR2 YNNKEL (reference sequence). This CDR3 contains 15 residues. The CDR3 nucleotides read TGTGCCAGCAGCCCCAGGCTAGCGTACTCCTACGAGCAGTACTTC. Translation: CASSPRLAYSYEQYF.

This clonotype was observed at least ten times. The chain uses TRBV6-2 or TRBV6-3 and TRBJ1-2; TRBD1 matches at 7 bases. Losses at the gene ends were 7 bases for V and 2 bases for J; bases not matched to a gene: 10. CDR3 length equals 15 residues. Germline V gene sequence: CDR1 MNHEY, CDR2 SVGEGT. CDR3 protein: CASNPTGTYNYGYTF. Written as DNA, the CDR3 is TGTGCCAGCAATCCGACAGGGACCTACAACTATGGCTACACCTTC.

This clonotype was seen ten or more times. V usage is TRBV19 and J usage is TRBJ2-1; D call uncertain. Trimming left V 1 base short and J 5 bases short, with 9 bases between. The CDR3 contains 14 residues. Germline lookup yields CDR1 LNHDA and CDR2 SQIVND (reference sequence). The CDR3 DNA sequence: TGTGCCAGTAGTATAGCAGTCCAAAACAATGAGCAGTTCTTC. Its protein is CASSIAVQNNEQFF.

As for this clonotype: In this CDR3 the conserved last residue, phenylalanine or tryptophan, is missing, so a read error is likely. The V call is TRBV13, the J call TRBJ2-1, with D tentatively TRBD1 or TRBD2 (5 bases each). Germline V gene sequence: CDR1 PRHDT, CDR2 FYEKMQ (reference sequence). The CDR3 is 17 amino acids. The germline V and J ends were trimmed by 0 bases and 6 bases, with 18 bases remaining between them. Here the CDR3 DNA reads TGTGCCAGCAGCTTAGGATTAACCGGGACGCGGATCAATGAGCAGTTCTCC. This encodes CASSLGLTGTRINEQFS.

This clonotype has at least ten counts. The gene calls are TRBV10-3 and TRBJ1-6; unclear D gene. The germline V gene has CDR1 ENHRY and CDR2 SYGVKD. CDR3 length equals 9 residues. Between the trimmed V and J ends, which lost 10 bases and 13 bases, there was a span of 8 bases. The CDR3 bases are TGTGCCACCGGTCTGCCCCTCCACTTT. As protein: CATGLPLHF.

V usage is TRBV18 and J usage is TRBJ2-5, with D maybe TRBD2 (5 bases). Germline V gene sequence: CDR1 KGHSH, CDR2 LQKENI. Between the trimmed V and J ends, which lost 0 bases and 3 bases, there was a span of 5 bases. The length of the CDR3 is 13 residues. The CDR3 coding sequence is TGTGCCAGCTCACCACCGAGGGAAGAGACCCAGTACTTC. Encoded protein: CASSPPREETQYF.

This clonotype was seen more than once but under ten times. The V and J genes are TRBV28 and TRBJ2-1; TRBD1 might be the D (7 bases). Trimming shortened V by 5 bases and J by 5 bases, and 19 bases separated the two germline ends. The CDR3 runs to 16 residues. Germline-derived CDR1 and CDR2 are MDHEN and SYDVKM. The CDR3 here is CASSALQGWGDNEQFF. CDR3 coding DNA: TGTGCCAGCAGTGCCTTACAGGGGTGGGGGGACAATGAGCAGTTCTTC.

This clonotype occurred a few times. This rearrangement joins TRBV27 to TRBJ1-5, with D perhaps matching TRBD1 (5 bases). This CDR3 has 15 residues. Germline V gene sequence: CDR1 MNHEY, CDR2 SMNVEV (reference sequence). The V and J ends lost 1 base and 2 bases respectively, with 9 bases between them. CDR3 DNA: TGTGCCAGCAGTTTATATGAGGGGCGCAATCAGCCCCAGCATTTT. It translates to CASSLYEGRNQPQHF.

This clonotype was picked up many times. The chain uses TRBV29-1 and TRBJ2-2; TRBD2 matches 12 bases. Unmatched junction bases numbered 8, after V lost 0 bases and J lost 6 bases. The CDR3 has 17 residues. Germline CDR1 is SQVTM and CDR2 is ANQGSEA. Here the CDR3 DNA reads TGCAGCGTTGAAGATCTTGCGACTAGCGGGGGCTCCGGGGAGCTGTTTTTT. This codes for CSVEDLATSGGSGELFF.

The chain joins TRBV5-5 to TRBJ2-4, with D possibly matching TRBD1 (6 bases). Germline values: CDR1 SGHKS, CDR2 YYEKEE (reference sequence). V was pared by 2 bases and J by 0 bases, with 12 bases between. The CDR3 contains 16 residues. This CDR3 reads CASSFLDSLAKNIQYF. DNA for the CDR3: TGTGCCAGCAGCTTTTTGGACAGCTTAGCCAAAAACATTCAGTACTTC.

The DNA for the CDR3 is TGTGCCAGCAGCTTGGGGACGTACTACTACGAGCAGTACTTC. It codes for CASSLGTYYYEQYF. The gene calls are TRBV5-6 and TRBJ2-7; D ambiguous. V lost 0 bases to trimming and J lost 3 bases, with 10 bases between them. Germline V CDR1 and CDR2: SGHDT, YYEEEE. The CDR3 contains 14 residues.

This clonotype was detected only a few times. CDR3 DNA sequence: TGTGCCAGCAGCTTCTCCCCCGGCCCTTTAAATGAGCAGTTCTTC. This gives the protein CASSFSPGPLNEQFF. The J gene is TRBJ2-1, the V gene TRBV7-8; D remains unclear. The CDR3 loop spans 15 amino acids. Trimming pared 3 bases from V and 7 bases from J, leaving 16 bases between. Germline lookup yields CDR1 SGHVS and CDR2 FQNEAQ.